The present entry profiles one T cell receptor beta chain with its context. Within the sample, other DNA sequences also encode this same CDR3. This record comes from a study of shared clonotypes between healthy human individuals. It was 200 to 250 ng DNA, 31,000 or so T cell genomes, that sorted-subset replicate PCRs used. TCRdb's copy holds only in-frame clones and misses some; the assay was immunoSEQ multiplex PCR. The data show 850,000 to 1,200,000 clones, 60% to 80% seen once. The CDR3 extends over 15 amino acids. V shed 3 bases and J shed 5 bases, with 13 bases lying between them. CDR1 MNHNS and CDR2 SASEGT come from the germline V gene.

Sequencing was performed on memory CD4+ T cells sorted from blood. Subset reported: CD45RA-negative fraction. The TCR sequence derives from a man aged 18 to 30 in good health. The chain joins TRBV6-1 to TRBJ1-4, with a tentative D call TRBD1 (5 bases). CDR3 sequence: CASSDGALGNEKLFF. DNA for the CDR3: TGTGCCAGCAGTGACGGGGCATTAGGGAATGAAAAACTGTTTTTT.